The 14 T cell receptor beta chains listed next were all sequenced from one sample in a study of shared clonotypes between healthy human individuals. Profiling relied on immunoSEQ multiplex PCR, and the TCRdb table lists in-frame clones only, not all of them. The sample yields about 1.1 million clones, 75% to 80% seen once. Sample: memory CD4+ T cells from PBMCs. Subset indicated: CD45RA-negative fraction. Receptors were obtained from a man younger than 30 in good health. Some clones in this sample may be carry-over from other donors' samples.

As for this clone: Other nucleotide sequences from this sample produce the same CDR3. The chain employs TRBV9 and TRBJ2-3, with 7 bases that match TRBD2. V gave up 0 bases and J gave up 3 bases; unmatched junction bases: 4. This CDR3 comprises 15 residues. Germline-derived CDR1 and CDR2 are SGDLS and YYNGEE. In DNA, the CDR3 is TGTGCCAGCAGCGTAGGCGGGAGCGGAACAGATACGCAGTATTTT. As protein: CASSVGGSGTDTQYF.

DNA for the CDR3: TGTGCCAGCAGTTCCGAGCGGGACAGTATTTTTGGGACCCAGTACTTC. It translates to CASSSERDSIFGTQYF. The chain is built from TRBV28 and TRBJ2-5; D possibly uses TRBD1 or TRBD2 (7 bases each). Germline V lookup: CDR1 MDHEN, CDR2 SYDVKM. The CDR3 is 16 amino acids. V shed 4 bases and J shed 7 bases, with 22 bases lying between them.

This rearrangement joins TRBV6-1 to TRBJ2-7; TRBD1 might be the D (6 bases). The ends were cut back, 10 bases at V and 2 bases at J, with 15 bases in the middle. This CDR3 comprises 13 residues. Per germline, CDR1 MNHNS and CDR2 SASEGT. The CDR3 region is CATGQHVTYEQYF. The CDR3 nucleotides read TGTGCCACAGGACAGCACGTCACCTACGAGCAGTACTTC.

The chain carries TRBV29-1 and TRBJ2-3, with TRBD1 matching over 7 bases. Germline trimming cut 7 bases from V and 3 bases from J; bases unmatched to any gene: 7. CDR1 SQVTM and CDR2 ANQGSEA come from the germline V gene. CDR3 length: 13 residues. The CDR3 region has the DNA TGCAGCGGGGACAGTCGAGGTACAGATACGCAGTATTTT. This codes for CSGDSRGTDTQYF.

V gene TRBV19 combines with J gene TRBJ2-7, with 7 bases that match TRBD1. Germline-derived CDR1 and CDR2 are LNHDA and SQIVND (reference sequence). The CDR3 is made up of 14 amino acids. The ends lost 6 bases at V and 0 bases at J; junction bases unmatched: 5. DNA of the CDR3: TGTGCCAGTAGGGGGACAGAGAGCTCCTACGAGCAGTACTTC. Amino acids: CASRGTESSYEQYF. The complete variable domain, with remaining parts taken from reference TRBV19 and TRBJ2-7, reads DGGITQSPKYLFRKEGQNVTLSCEQNLNHDAMYWYRQDPGQGLRLIYYSQIVNDFQKGDIAEGYSVSREKKESFPLTVTSAQKNPTAFYLCASRGTESSYEQYFGPGTRLTVT.

The V call is TRBV19, the J call TRBJ2-2, with D unclear. Germline CDR1 reads LNHDA; CDR2 reads SQIVND (reference sequence). The CDR3 extends over 15 amino acids. The V end lost 3 bases, the J end lost 2 bases, and 10 bases lay between the germline ends. For the CDR3, the DNA is TGTGCCAGTAGTATGGGTCGGATAAACACCGGGGAGCTGTTTTTT. The encoded protein is CASSMGRINTGELFF.

The gene calls are TRBV4-3 and TRBJ1-3; the D is unclear. Per germline, CDR1 LGHNA and CDR2 YSLEER. Trimming stripped 10 bases from V and 8 bases from J, with 21 bases between. The CDR3 runs to 14 residues. CDR3 DNA: TGCGCCACCTCGCGTTCGGTCGATGCGGACACCATATATTTT. Its protein is CATSRSVDADTIYF.

The V and J genes are TRBV10-3 and TRBJ2-1; 11 bases line up with TRBD2. The junction had 4 bases not matched to a gene; V was cut back by 5 bases and J by 1 base. The V gene's germline CDR1 is ENHRY and CDR2 SYGVKD. This CDR3 spans 16 amino acids. The CDR3: CAISNLAGGSYNEQFF. CDR3 nucleotides: TGTGCCATCAGTAACTTAGCGGGAGGGTCCTACAATGAGCAGTTCTTC.

Only one count was recorded for this clone. The V gene is TRBV28, the J gene TRBJ2-2, with D tentatively TRBD2 (6 bases). Trimming took 3 bases from V and 10 from J, leaving 12 bases between them. From germline, CDR1 is MDHEN and CDR2 SYDVKM. The CDR3 is made up of 13 amino acids. CDR3 amino acids: CASSLGGLEELFF. The CDR3 DNA is TGTGCCAGCAGTTTGGGGGGATTGGAGGAGCTGTTTTTT.

This sequence joins TRBV28 and TRBJ2-2; possibly TRBD2 for D (6 bases). The germline CDR1 and CDR2 sequences are MDHEN and SYDVKM. The CDR3 runs 14 residues. The V end lost 7 bases, the J end lost 7 bases, and 16 bases lay between the germline ends. The CDR3 region is CASTHGGTGGELFF. DNA for the CDR3: TGTGCCAGCACCCATGGGGGGACTGGCGGGGAGCTGTTTTTT. The variable domain in full, completed from reference TRBV28 and TRBJ2-2, reads DVKVTQSSRYLVKRTGEKVFLECVQDMDHENMFWYRQDPGLGLRLIYFSYDVKMKEKGDIPEGYSVSREKKERFSLILESASTNQTSMYLCASTHGGTGGELFFGEGSRLTVL.

J is TRBJ2-1 and V is TRBV7-3; D remains ambiguous. Germline CDR1 and CDR2: SGHTA and FQGTGA. CDR3 size: 13 residues. Between the trimmed V and J ends, which lost 5 bases and 3 bases, there was a span of 8 bases. CDR3 nucleotide sequence: TGTGCCAGCAGCCCCGGAAACTACAATGAGCAGTTCTTC. This gives the protein CASSPGNYNEQFF.

This sequence joins TRBV6-1 and TRBJ1-2; 7 nucleotides match TRBD1. CDR3 length equals 15 residues. Germline V CDR1 and CDR2: MNHNS, SASEGT. The V gene end was trimmed by 4 bases and the J gene end by 7 bases; junction bases not matched to a gene: 12. Here the CDR3 DNA reads TGTGCCAGCAGTGTGGTGGGACAGCGACGGTCTGGCTACACCTTC. As protein: CASSVVGQRRSGYTF.

This clone was counted a few times. The chain's CDR3 is CASSLVLGANTEAFF. For the CDR3, the DNA is TGCGCCAGCAGCTTGGTTCTGGGGGCGAACACTGAAGCTTTCTTT. The V and J genes are TRBV5-1 and TRBJ1-1; the D gene is possibly TRBD1 (6 bases). V dropped 0 bases and J dropped 1 base, with 10 bases sitting between them. Germline assignment: CDR1 SGHRS and CDR2 YFSETQ. This CDR3 contains 15 residues.

The chain couples TRBV4-1 to TRBJ1-1, with 9 bases matching TRBD1. Germline V lookup: CDR1 MGHRA, CDR2 YSYEKL. Trimming took 1 base from V and 1 from J; bases not matched to a gene: 4. This CDR3 spans 16 amino acids. The CDR3 is CASSQVATGGNTEAFF. CDR3 coding DNA: TGCGCCAGCAGCCAAGTGGCGACAGGGGGGAACACTGAAGCTTTCTTT.